The subject of this entry is one T cell receptor (beta chain). What it binds is unknown. The authors made the TRB cDNA libraries by 5' RACE using UMI labels. No DNA is given; TCRdb re-called the 5' RACE reads and lists each CDR3 protein once. This listing includes 150,000 or so distinct CDR3 sequences. The entry originates in a study of CXCR3-negative and CXCR3-positive naive CD8 T cells. Notes on the study in general: Surface CD5 matched across naive subsets, and TRB CDR3 properties served to infer TCR strength.

Germline CDR1 and CDR2: MNHEY and SMNVEV (reference sequence). The CDR3 covers 14 residues. Sequenced material: naive CXCR3- CD8+ T cells from blood. Subset noted: CD45RO-CCR7+CD27+CD95- naive CD8+ T cells lacking CXCR3 (TNR3-). This receptor was taken from a human donor in good health. Some clones in this sample may be carry-over from other donors' samples. This sequence joins TRBV27 and TRBJ2-3. CDR3 amino acids: CASSLMLPADTQYF.